One T cell receptor (beta chain) is described in this entry. Its antigen is unknown. This entry is derived from a study of beta chain features in type 1 diabetes. Findings of the study overall: Highly expressing activated T cells could be over-counted with a cDNA template. Shortening of TCRB CDR3s, moderate but significant, appeared in all four CD4+ subsets of Type 1 diabetes patients. Among type 1 diabetes patients, VDJ junctions had fewer insertions and more deletions.

cDNA synthesis used the whole RNA isolate, giving expressed TCRB sequences. The assay was immunoSEQ multiplex PCR, and TCRdb's table has in-frame clones only and misses some. The sample lists about 650,000 clones, under 15% seen once, with 0.09% to 0.15% in the top ten. The V and J ends lost 6 bases and 2 bases, in that order; junction bases with no gene match: 1. This CDR3 has 13 amino acids. Germline V gene data show CDR1 as MNHEY and CDR2 as SVGAGI. A single heparinised blood sample, averaging roughly 0.11 L, was obtained per donor. The chain combines TRBV6-5 with TRBJ2-3; 8 bases are shared with TRBD1. Sequenced input: naive CD4+ T cells from blood. The clonotype comes from a man aged 25 to 45 with type 1 diabetes. The DNA of the CDR3 is TGTGCCAGCAGACAGGGGGACACAGATACGCAGTATTTT. Translation: CASRQGDTDTQYF.